One and the same sample provided the 23 T cell receptor beta chains below, sequenced in a study of response to subunit inactivated influenza vaccine. TCRdb ran MiXCR on the RT-PCR reads and lists one entry per CDR3 protein. The profile shows roughly 520,000 distinct CDR3 sequences, about 25% of them singletons. The material was CD4+ T cells sorted from PBMCs, obtained more than 4 days after vaccination. These receptors were obtained from a man between 45 and 60 years old who received an inactivated influenza vaccine.

The sample holds a few counts of this clonotype. The V gene is TRBV12-3 or TRBV12-4, the J gene TRBJ2-5; TRBD1 might be the D (6 bases). The V and J ends lost 2 bases and 3 bases respectively, with 10 bases between them. There are 14 residues in the CDR3. This chain's CDR3 is CASSLSGVEETQYF. The DNA of the CDR3 is TGTGCCAGCAGTTTATCAGGGGTAGAAGAGACCCAGTACTTC.

This clonotype was seen ten or more times. The V gene is TRBV20-1, the J gene TRBJ1-5; 9 bases are a match to TRBD1. The junction had 2 bases not matched to a gene; V was cut back by 4 bases and J by 1 base. Per the germline V gene, CDR1 is DFQATT and CDR2 is SNEGSKA (reference sequence). The CDR3 contains 14 residues. The CDR3: CSAKQGASNQPQHF. The CDR3 nucleotides read TGCAGTGCTAAACAGGGGGCAAGCAATCAGCCCCAGCATTTT.

The chain couples TRBV5-1 to TRBJ2-7; maybe TRBD2 (5 bases). In germline, CDR1 is SGHRS, CDR2 YFSETQ. CDR3 length equals 17 residues. Trimming pared 0 bases from V and 9 bases from J, leaving 25 bases between. The CDR3 sequence: CASSLGVRTVSFEGQYF. In DNA, the CDR3 is TGCGCCAGCAGCTTGGGGGTACGGACCGTCAGTTTTGAGGGGCAGTACTTC. Full variable domain (missing parts from reference TRBV5-1 and TRBJ2-7): KAGVTQTPRYLIKTRGQQVTLSCSPISGHRSVSWYQQTPGQGLQFLFEYFSETQRNKGNFPGRFSGRQFSNSRSEMNVSTLELGDSALYLCASSLGVRTVSFEGQYFGPGTRLTVT.

The V call is TRBV12-3 or TRBV12-4, the J call TRBJ1-1; D unresolved. V was clipped by 8 bases and J by 2 bases, with 9 bases between them. The CDR3 totals 12 residues. The DNA of the CDR3 is TGTGCCAGCGCCCGACAAAACACTGAAGCTTTCTTT. This gives the protein CASARQNTEAFF.

In this sample, this clonotype turned up many times. V and J are TRBV25-1 and TRBJ1-5; D is uncertain. V gave up 6 bases and J gave up 0 bases, with 6 bases separating them. The CDR3 is made up of 13 amino acids. In germline, CDR1 is MGHDK, CDR2 SYGVNS. The CDR3 here is CASSRFSNQPQHF. CDR3 sequence (DNA): TGTGCCAGCAGCAGGTTTAGCAATCAGCCCCAGCATTTT.

This clonotype was observed many times. CDR3 loop: CSARENRDRQPQHF. As DNA, the CDR3 is TGCAGTGCTAGAGAAAACAGGGATCGTCAGCCCCAGCATTTT. This chain joins TRBV20-1 and TRBJ1-5; perhaps TRBD1 as D (6 bases). Germline V gives CDR1 DFQATT, CDR2 SNEGSKA (reference sequence). V shed 0 bases and J shed 6 bases, with 12 bases lying between them. This CDR3 is built from 14 residues.

This clonotype was counted a few times. The V call is TRBV7-8, the J call TRBJ2-7; D is ambiguous. Trimming shortened V by 4 bases and J by 0 bases, and 7 bases separated the two germline ends. Germline V gives CDR1 SGHVS, CDR2 FQNEAQ. The CDR3 is 13 residues long. This chain's CDR3 is CASSSLSSYEQYF. Written as DNA, the CDR3 is TGTGCCAGCAGCTCGTTGAGCTCCTACGAGCAGTACTTC.

V and J are TRBV2 and TRBJ2-1; no reliable D call. Germline CDR1 SNHLY, CDR2 FYNNEI. This CDR3 spans 14 amino acids. V was pared by 6 bases and J by 3 bases, with 12 bases between. In nucleotides, the CDR3 is TGTGCCAGCAGGGGTCGTCTAGGCTACAATGAGCAGTTCTTC. It yields the protein CASRGRLGYNEQFF.

This clonotype has only a few counts. The chain has TRBV3-1 and TRBJ2-6, with D possibly matching TRBD2 (6 bases). The CDR3 is 15 residues long. V dropped 3 bases and J dropped 9 bases, with 15 bases sitting between them. Germline-derived CDR1 and CDR2 are LGHDT and YNNKEL (reference sequence). Written as DNA, the CDR3 is TGTGCCAGCAGCCAGGAGGGCCTCCGGTTCAACGTCCTGACTTTC. This gives the protein CASSQEGLRFNVLTF.

There are a few counts of this clonotype. This chain uses TRBV12-3 or TRBV12-4 with TRBJ2-7; D gene ambiguous. V was trimmed by 2 bases and J by 5 bases, leaving 13 bases between them. The CDR3 spans 14 residues. In nucleotides, the CDR3 is TGTGCCAGCAGTTTAAGTCCCAGGATCCACGAGCAGTACTTC. Protein: CASSLSPRIHEQYF.

The genes are TRBV4-2 and TRBJ2-1, with 9 positions matching TRBD2. The V gene's germline CDR1 is LGHNA and CDR2 YNFKEQ. The CDR3 has 17 residues. The V segment lost 4 bases and the J segment 9 bases; nucleotides outside the gene matches: 16. The CDR3 DNA reads as TGTGCCAGCAGCCGGACGGCGGTGCGGGGGGGCCTAGCTGAGCAGTTCTTC. Translation gives CASSRTAVRGGLAEQFF.

V usage is TRBV6-2 or TRBV6-3 and J usage is TRBJ2-7; 7 nucleotides agree with TRBD1. J gave up 4 bases and V 8 bases, and 14 bases lay outside the gene matches. This CDR3 has 15 residues. Germline CDR1 MNHEY, CDR2 SVGEGT. The CDR3 bases are TGTGCCAGCCGCCCGACGGGACAGATCCTATACGAGCAGTACTTC. It codes for CASRPTGQILYEQYF.

This clonotype was picked up a small number of times. This rearrangement joins TRBV12-3 or TRBV12-4 to TRBJ2-1; 8 bases align to TRBD2. The CDR3 covers 17 residues. The V gene end was trimmed by 7 bases and the J gene end by 0 bases; junction bases not matched to a gene: 11. CDR3 loop: CASTPLGGGYSYNEQFF. The CDR3 DNA reads TGTGCCAGCACCCCTTTGGGCGGGGGGTACTCCTACAATGAGCAGTTCTTC.

This clonotype was observed a handful of times. V gene TRBV4-3 combines with J gene TRBJ1-1, with a weak D call TRBD1 (5 bases). This CDR3 is built from 15 residues. V lost 0 bases, J lost 5 bases, and 13 bases lay in between. Per the germline V gene, CDR1 is LGHNA and CDR2 is YSLEER. This chain's CDR3 is CASSQETGVRTEAFF. The CDR3 DNA reads TGCGCCAGCAGCCAAGAGACGGGGGTGAGAACTGAAGCTTTCTTT.

A few counts support this clonotype. The chain has TRBV7-8 and TRBJ1-1; 9 bases agree with TRBD1. The CDR3 totals 15 residues. Unmatched junction bases numbered 6, after V lost 2 bases and J lost 5 bases. Looked up from germline, CDR1 is SGHVS and CDR2 is FQNEAQ. The CDR3 reads CASSLRDRAGTEAFF. In DNA form, the CDR3 reads TGTGCCAGCAGCTTACGGGACAGGGCGGGAACTGAAGCTTTCTTT.

At least ten counts were recorded for this clonotype. The chain recombines TRBV6-1 with TRBJ2-1, with D hard to call. CDR1 is MNHNS and CDR2 is SASEGT in the germline V gene. Deletions cut 2 bases from V and 12 bases from J, with 11 bases between. The CDR3 covers 12 residues. For the CDR3, the DNA is TGTGCCAGCAGTGAAAGCAGGACCGGGCAGTTCTTC. Amino acid sequence: CASSESRTGQFF.

V usage is TRBV11-2 and J usage is TRBJ2-3, with D perhaps given as TRBD1 or TRBD2 (6 bases each). V was cut by 5 bases and J by 0 bases, with 21 bases left in between. There are 18 residues in the CDR3. Germline CDR1 SGHAT, CDR2 FQNNGV. CDR3 loop: CASSLFRGLAGSTDTQYF. The CDR3 DNA sequence: TGTGCCAGCAGCCTGTTCCGGGGGCTAGCCGGGAGCACAGATACGCAGTATTTT.

The chain couples TRBV9 to TRBJ2-7; 10 nucleotides agree with TRBD2. Germline V gene lookup returns CDR1 SGDLS and CDR2 YYNGEE. Trimming removed 0 bases from V and 5 bases from J; junction bases left unmatched: 5. The CDR3 spans 15 residues. CDR3 DNA: TGTGCCAGCAGCGTAGTTCCTAGCGGGAGCCACGAGCAGTACTTC. Residues: CASSVVPSGSHEQYF.

This clonotype was counted many times. This chain connects TRBV7-2 to TRBJ1-4, with D unresolved. The CDR3 consists of 14 residues. CDR1 and CDR2 (germline): SGHTA, FQGNSA. V was trimmed by 0 bases and J by 7 bases, leaving 9 bases between them. The CDR3 DNA sequence: TGTGCCAGCAGCTTAGCGTTAGGGCCTGAAAAACTGTTTTTT. Its translation: CASSLALGPEKLFF.

The chain uses TRBV2 and TRBJ2-3, with 12 bases that match TRBD2. The V gene end was trimmed by 6 bases and the J gene end by 4 bases; junction bases not matched to a gene: 17. Per germline, CDR1 SNHLY and CDR2 FYNNEI. The CDR3 has 19 amino acids. The CDR3 reads CASSERPGRTSGTADTQYF. CDR3 nucleotide sequence: TGTGCCAGCAGCGAAAGGCCCGGACGGACTAGCGGGACGGCAGATACGCAGTATTTT.

This clonotype was seen at least ten times. The CDR3 nucleotides read TGTGCCAGTAGCTGGGGCAGGGGAAACTATGGCTACACCTTC. It is translated as CASSWGRGNYGYTF. This chain links TRBV19 with TRBJ1-2; weak D call: TRBD1 (6 bases). Trimming cost V 6 bases and J 2 bases, with 13 bases left between them. The germline V gene has CDR1 LNHDA and CDR2 SQIVND (reference sequence). This CDR3 is 14 amino acids long.

The genes are TRBV7-8 and TRBJ2-5, with TRBD2 matching over 8 bases. The CDR3 runs 17 residues. With 2 bases clipped from V and 2 bases from J, the junction kept 10 bases outside the gene matches. CDR1 and CDR2 (germline): SGHVS, FQNEAQ. CDR3 sequence reads: CASSLMSGSSGQETQYF. CDR3 DNA sequence: TGTGCCAGCAGCTTAATGTCGGGGTCTAGCGGGCAAGAGACCCAGTACTTC.

The chain links TRBV6-1 to TRBJ2-7; TRBD1 is a possible D gene (6 bases). This CDR3 spans 14 amino acids. V was shortened by 7 bases and J by 2 bases, with 15 bases between the two germline ends. Germline V lookup: CDR1 MNHNS, CDR2 SASEGT. The chain's CDR3 is CASTRGQGTYEQYF. The CDR3, as DNA: TGTGCCAGCACCAGGGGCCAGGGAACCTACGAGCAGTACTTC.